Presented here are 5 T cell receptor beta chains from one specimen sequenced in a study of blood T cell repertoires in COVID-19. Profiled with immunoSEQ multiplex PCR; TCRdb holds only in-frame clones, not every one. The sample includes 95,000 to 120,000 clones, 81% of them seen just once. The source material was peripheral blood. These receptors came from a man aged 45 to 65 with acute or convalescent COVID-19.

This clone was counted a single time. The chain employs TRBV5-1 and TRBJ1-3; D ambiguous. V was shortened by 4 bases and J by 0 bases, with 8 bases between the two germline ends. The CDR3 runs 14 residues. Germline V gene data show CDR1 as SGHRS and CDR2 as YFSETQ. CDR3 sequence: CASSHGSSGNTIYF. The CDR3 DNA sequence: TGCGCCAGCAGCCACGGGAGCTCTGGAAACACCATATATTTT.

A word on this clone: An end of the junction differs from the germline gene, which may be a read error. The chain employs TRBV20-1 and TRBJ2-4; 14 bases match TRBD2. CDR1 and CDR2 from the germline V gene are DFQATT and SNEGSKA (reference sequence). This CDR3 is built from 11 residues. CDR3 sequence: CSARLAGGTFF. The DNA for the CDR3 is TGCAGTGCCAGACTAGCGGGGGGGACCTTCTTC.

This clone was seen more than once but under ten times. The chain joins TRBV4-2 to TRBJ1-2; 7 bases are shared with TRBD1. The CDR3 sequence is 16 residues long. Per germline, CDR1 LGHNA and CDR2 YNFKEQ. V trimming: 0 bases; J trimming: 4 bases; junction bases outside the gene matches: 8. As DNA, the CDR3 is TGTGCCAGCAGCCAAGATCGCGACAGGGTACGCTATGGCTACACCTTC. Amino acids: CASSQDRDRVRYGYTF.

The chain combines TRBV3-1 (or the pseudogene TRBV3-2) with TRBJ2-1, with D maybe TRBD2 (5 bases). V lost 1 base to trimming and J lost 6 bases, with 13 bases between them. Germline V CDR1 and CDR2: LGHDT, YNNKEL (reference sequence). The CDR3 consists of 15 residues. CDR3 coding DNA: TGTGCCAGCAGCCAAGGGGCGGGCGCGGGCAATGAGCAGTTCTTC. Translating it yields CASSQGAGAGNEQFF.

This clone was observed a handful of times. V and J are TRBV7-2 and TRBJ1-5; the match to TRBD1 covers 8 bases. Germline CDR1 and CDR2: SGHTA and FQGNSA. V shed 6 bases and J 5 bases; nucleotides not matched to a gene: 6. The CDR3 is 14 residues long. CDR3 sequence reads: CASSPGTGYQPQHF. The DNA for the CDR3 is TGTGCCAGCAGTCCCGGGACAGGATATCAGCCCCAGCATTTT.